This T cell receptor beta chain was profiled in a study of blood T cell repertoires in COVID-19. Study as a whole: Acute-phase and convalescent COVID-19 samples originated in the United States, Italy and Spain. From T cells, B-cell-depleted T cells, or PBMCs came the material, which was cDNA or gDNA.

Authors' data handling: Researchers report that nucleated cell counts were estimated from reference gene primer amplification. Repertoires were generated with immunoSEQ multiplex PCR, while TCRdb's copy carries only in-frame clones and drops some. From that table come the V and J calls and clone size; the DNA was used to work out D and trimming. The sample consists of tens of thousands of clones, roughly 88% of them appearing once. Per germline, CDR1 SGHTA and CDR2 FQGNSA. With 3 bases clipped from V and 0 bases from J, the junction kept 2 bases outside the gene matches. The CDR3 covers 15 residues. This TCR was recovered from a human donor in a cohort sampled during active COVID-19. The rearrangement joins TRBV7-2 to TRBJ1-2; 9 bases are a match to TRBD1. Material: peripheral blood. As DNA, the CDR3 is TGTGCCAGCAGCTTCCGGGACAGGGCTAACTATGGCTACACCTTC. Protein product: CASSFRDRANYGYTF.